The 20 T cell receptor beta chains below come from one sample, sequenced in a study of blood T cell repertoires in COVID-19. Sequencing used immunoSEQ multiplex PCR; TCRdb keeps in-frame clones, though not all of them. Of a few hundred thousand clones listed, less than 85% are singletons. The source material was peripheral blood. The receptors were sampled from a young woman with acute or convalescent COVID-19.

The chain joins TRBV5-1 to TRBJ2-7; D possibly corresponds to TRBD1 (6 bases). The CDR3 consists of 15 residues. Trimming took 0 bases from V and 3 from J, leaving 13 bases between them. CDR1 is SGHRS, CDR2 YFSETQ, per germline. Here the CDR3 reads CASSLEIGGGYEQYF. The CDR3 DNA is TGCGCCAGCAGCTTGGAAATTGGGGGCGGCTACGAGCAGTACTTC.

The chain carries TRBV6-5 and TRBJ1-5; a weak D match, TRBD1 (5 bases). Germline V lookup: CDR1 MNHEY, CDR2 SVGAGI. The length of the CDR3 is 15 residues. Trimming took off 6 bases at V and 0 bases at J, with 12 bases between the two ends. The DNA for the CDR3 is TGTGCCAGCAGAGACAGTCTCGATAGCAATCAGCCCCAGCATTTT. Encoded protein: CASRDSLDSNQPQHF.

The CDR3 DNA reads as TGTGCCAGCAGCCTCGGGACAGAAATATACAATGAGCAGTTCTTC. Its protein is CASSLGTEIYNEQFF. V and J are TRBV5-5 and TRBJ2-1; 7 bases align to TRBD1. Unmatched junction bases numbered 8, after V lost 4 bases and J lost 4 bases. Germline CDR1 reads SGHKS; CDR2 reads YYEKEE (reference sequence). There are 15 residues in the CDR3.

This clone showed up just once. The V and J genes are TRBV10-3 and TRBJ2-7; TRBD2 matches 9 bases. V gave up 3 bases and J gave up 6 bases; unmatched junction bases: 9. The CDR3 is 15 amino acids. CDR1 is ENHRY and CDR2 is SYGVKD in the germline V gene. CDR3 sequence: CAISELSGSGREQYF. CDR3 bases: TGTGCCATCAGTGAACTTAGCGGGAGTGGTCGCGAGCAGTACTTC.

CDR3 bases: TGTGCCAGCAGCCAATTCCCAGGGAATGAGCAGTTCTTC. Residues: CASSQFPGNEQFF. The chain carries TRBV3-1 (or the pseudogene TRBV3-2) and TRBJ2-1; D might be TRBD1 (5 bases). Germline V gives CDR1 LGHDT, CDR2 YNNKEL (reference sequence). The CDR3 extends over 13 amino acids. Between the trimmed V and J ends, which lost 2 bases and 7 bases, there was a span of 9 bases.

This chain joins TRBV7-2 and TRBJ1-6, with 9 bases aligning to TRBD1. This CDR3 region has 15 residues. The V gene's germline CDR1 is SGHTA and CDR2 FQGNSA. V trimming: 4 bases; J trimming: 14 bases; junction bases outside the gene matches: 12. The CDR3 bases are TGTGCCAGCAGCTCGATCCCGGGACAGGGAGAGACCCTCCACTTT. Translated, it gives CASSSIPGQGETLHF.

The chain links TRBV6-5 to TRBJ1-5; possible D gene TRBD1, 5 bases. The CDR3 has 15 residues. With 8 bases removed from V and 0 bases from J, the gap between germline ends came to 14 bases. Germline CDR1 MNHEY, CDR2 SVGAGI. The CDR3 sequence is CASSRGRYSNQPQHF. CDR3 DNA: TGTGCCAGCTCAAGGGGAAGATATAGCAATCAGCCCCAGCATTTT.

The rearrangement joins TRBV11-2 to TRBJ1-5; D not resolved. V lost 5 bases, J lost 0 bases, and 11 bases lay in between. Germline CDR1 and CDR2: SGHAT and FQNNGV. CDR3 length equals 15 residues. The DNA for the CDR3 is TGTGCCAGCAGCCGCGGCAGCTATAGCAATCAGCCCCAGCATTTT. Protein: CASSRGSYSNQPQHF.

J is TRBJ2-5 and V is TRBV19, with D maybe TRBD1 (6 bases). Trimming took off 4 bases at V and 4 bases at J, with 13 bases between the two ends. Germline V gene lookup returns CDR1 LNHDA and CDR2 SQIVND (reference sequence). The CDR3 is 14 amino acids. CDR3 loop: CASSRAGAPETQYF. The CDR3 nucleotides are TGTGCCAGTAGTAGGGCAGGGGCACCAGAGACCCAGTACTTC. The full variable domain, its missing parts supplied by reference TRBV19 and TRBJ2-5, is DGGITQSPKYLFRKEGQNVTLSCEQNLNHDAMYWYRQDPGQGLRLIYYSQIVNDFQKGDIAEGYSVSREKKESFPLTVTSAQKNPTAFYLCASSRAGAPETQYFGPGTRLLVL.

The chain has TRBV25-1 and TRBJ2-3, with 9 bases lining up with TRBD2. The germline gives CDR1 MGHDK, CDR2 SYGVNS. CDR3 length: 16 residues. Losses at the gene ends were 1 base for V and 2 bases for J; bases not matched to a gene: 4. CDR3 sequence: CASSEWVAGVTDTQYF. The CDR3 DNA follows: TGTGCCAGCAGTGAATGGGTAGCGGGGGTCACAGATACGCAGTATTTT. Full variable domain (missing parts from reference TRBV25-1 and TRBJ2-3): EADIYQTPRYLVIGTGKKITLECSQTMGHDKMYWYQQDPGMELHLIHYSYGVNSTEKGDLSSESTVSRIRTEHFPLTLESARPSHTSQYLCASSEWVAGVTDTQYFGPGTRLTVL.

V usage is TRBV27 and J usage is TRBJ1-6, with 7 bases that match TRBD1. Trimming cost V 2 bases and J 7 bases; bases outside gene matches: 11. This CDR3 has 17 residues. Germline V gene sequence: CDR1 MNHEY, CDR2 SMNVEV (reference sequence). Here the CDR3 DNA reads TGTGCCAGCAGTTTAGGGAGACAGGGTACAGGGAATTCACCCCTCCACTTT. As protein: CASSLGRQGTGNSPLHF.

The V call is TRBV27, the J call TRBJ1-1; D is unresolved. CDR3 length: 14 residues. Trimming removed 3 bases from V and 0 bases from J, with 8 bases in between. CDR1 and CDR2 (germline): MNHEY, SMNVEV (reference sequence). CDR3: CASSFRPMNTEAFF. The DNA of the CDR3 is TGTGCCAGCAGTTTCAGGCCCATGAACACTGAAGCTTTCTTT.

This clone was seen only once. This sequence joins TRBV19 and TRBJ1-5; D not resolved. The CDR3 runs to 11 residues. The V and J ends lost 6 bases and 5 bases respectively, with 5 bases between them. Germline V gene lookup returns CDR1 LNHDA and CDR2 SQIVND (reference sequence). The CDR3 loop is CASRQDQPQHF. CDR3 in DNA: TGTGCCAGTAGACAAGATCAGCCCCAGCATTTT. Full variable domain (missing parts from reference TRBV19 and TRBJ1-5): DGGITQSPKYLFRKEGQNVTLSCEQNLNHDAMYWYRQDPGQGLRLIYYSQIVNDFQKGDIAEGYSVSREKKESFPLTVTSAQKNPTAFYLCASRQDQPQHFGDGTRLSIL.

The V call is TRBV6-5, the J call TRBJ1-2; maybe TRBD1 (6 bases). V was shortened by 6 bases and J by 5 bases, with 13 bases between the two germline ends. This CDR3 contains 13 residues. The germline V gene has CDR1 MNHEY and CDR2 SVGAGI. CDR3 sequence (DNA): TGTGCCAGCAGCCCGACAGGCGAGTATGGCTACACCTTC. It codes for CASSPTGEYGYTF.

This chain connects TRBV27 to TRBJ1-1; D is perhaps TRBD1 (6 bases). The germline V gene has CDR1 MNHEY and CDR2 SMNVEV (reference sequence). CDR3 length: 16 amino acids. The V end lost 6 bases, the J end lost 0 bases, and 17 bases lay between the germline ends. The CDR3 spells CASSLSAAGVNTEAFF. CDR3 DNA sequence: TGTGCCAGCAGCCTAAGCGCGGCAGGGGTGAACACTGAAGCTTTCTTT.

V gene TRBV18 combines with J gene TRBJ1-2; a possible D gene is TRBD1 (6 bases). Per the germline V gene, CDR1 is KGHSH and CDR2 is LQKENI. This CDR3 comprises 12 residues. Trimming cost V 7 bases and J 4 bases, with 10 bases left between them. The CDR3 protein is CASLQGPYGYTF. CDR3 bases: TGTGCCAGCTTACAGGGTCCCTATGGCTACACCTTC.

The rearrangement joins TRBV4-2 to TRBJ2-1; 14 bases line up with TRBD2. J gave up 8 bases and V 4 bases, and 7 bases lay outside the gene matches. The CDR3 contains 16 residues. The germline CDR1 and CDR2 sequences are LGHNA and YNFKEQ. The CDR3 loop is CASSPPGLAGGHEQFF. CDR3 nucleotides: TGTGCCAGCAGCCCCCCCGGACTAGCGGGGGGACATGAGCAGTTCTTC.

Regarding this clone: Additional DNA sequences in this sample encode the identical CDR3. The chain couples TRBV6-5 to TRBJ1-5; 11 bases line up with TRBD1. The trim removed 6 bases at V and 4 bases at J, leaving 2 bases unmatched. Germline-derived CDR1 and CDR2 are MNHEY and SVGAGI. The CDR3 covers 14 residues. The CDR3 region is CASSGTGGNQPQHF. In nucleotides, the CDR3 is TGTGCCAGCAGCGGGACAGGGGGTAATCAGCCCCAGCATTTT.

V and J are TRBV24-1 and TRBJ2-5; 10 bases line up with TRBD2. J lost 5 bases, V lost 3 bases, and 5 bases had no gene match. This CDR3 comprises 15 residues. Germline CDR1 reads KGHDR; CDR2 reads SFDVKD. This CDR3 is CATSDRAGGFETQYF. The DNA for the CDR3 is TGTGCCACCAGTGATCGAGCGGGGGGGTTTGAGACCCAGTACTTC.

The rearrangement links TRBV9 to TRBJ1-5; D is uncertain. The V gene's germline CDR1 is SGDLS and CDR2 YYNGEE. The V and J ends lost 3 bases and 4 bases respectively, with 11 bases between them. CDR3 length: 14 residues. CDR3 sequence (DNA): TGTGCCAGCAGCGCAGGCGGAGGGAATCAGCCCCAGCATTTT. It translates to CASSAGGGNQPQHF.